This T cell receptor beta chain was identified during a study of naive and memory T cell subsets. Two oligonucleotides, mixed equimolar, formed the beta constant-region primer covering TRBC1 and TRBC2. TCRdb itself ran the UMI-ligation and nested PCR reads through MiXCR, one entry per CDR3 protein. The data contain 89,000 or so distinct CDR3 sequences, less than 15% of them singletons. Relative to its sample, this clonotype is medium-sized. The germline V and J ends were trimmed by 3 bases and 10 bases, with 10 bases remaining between them. The CDR3 consists of 11 residues. The V gene's germline CDR1 is DFQATT and CDR2 SNEGSKA (reference sequence).

The rearrangement uses TRBV20-1 and TRBJ2-1, with D perhaps assigned TRBD1 or TRBD2 (5 bases each). The sequenced sample consisted of central memory CD4+ T cells from blood. This sequence was found in a human donor in good health. This CDR3 reads CSASIGTEQFF. The CDR3 bases are TGCAGTGCTAGTATCGGGACGGAGCAGTTCTTC.